A single TCR beta chain is shown here with its context. Profiling relied on immunoSEQ multiplex PCR, and the TCRdb table lists in-frame clones only, not all of them. The table records approximately 140,000 clones, roughly 89% of them present only once. Germline CDR1 reads SGHRS; CDR2 reads YFSETQ. The V end lost 2 bases, the J end lost 1 base, and 15 bases lay between the germline ends. This CDR3 region has 16 residues. The data originate from a study of control samples from healthy donors and cancer patients. The gene calls are TRBV5-1 and TRBJ1-1, with D uncertain. Sequences were obtained from PBMCs. The sequence derives from a man in his forties or fifties with head and neck cancer. Written as DNA, the CDR3 is TGCGCCAGCAGCTTCTCCGTAGACACGGGGAACACTGAAGCTTTCTTT. Translated: CASSFSVDTGNTEAFF.